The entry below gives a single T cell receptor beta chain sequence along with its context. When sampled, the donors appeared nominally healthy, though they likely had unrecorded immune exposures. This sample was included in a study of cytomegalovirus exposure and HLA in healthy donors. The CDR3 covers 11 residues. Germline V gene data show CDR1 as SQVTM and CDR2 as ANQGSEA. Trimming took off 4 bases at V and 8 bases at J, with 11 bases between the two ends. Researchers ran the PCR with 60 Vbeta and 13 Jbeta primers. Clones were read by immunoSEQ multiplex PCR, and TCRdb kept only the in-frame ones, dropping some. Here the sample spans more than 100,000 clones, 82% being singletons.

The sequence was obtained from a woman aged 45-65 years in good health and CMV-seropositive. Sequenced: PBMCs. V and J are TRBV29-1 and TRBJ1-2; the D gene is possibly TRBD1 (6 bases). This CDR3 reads CSVVGGSGYTF. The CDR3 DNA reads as TGCAGCGTTGTTGGGGGCTCCGGCTACACCTTC. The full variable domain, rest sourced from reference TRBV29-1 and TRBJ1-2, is SAVISQKPSRDICQRGTSLTIQCQVDSQVTMMFWYRQQPGQSLTLIATANQGSEATYESGFVIDKFPISRPNLTFSTLTVSNMSPEDSSIYLCSVVGGSGYTFGSGTRLTVV.